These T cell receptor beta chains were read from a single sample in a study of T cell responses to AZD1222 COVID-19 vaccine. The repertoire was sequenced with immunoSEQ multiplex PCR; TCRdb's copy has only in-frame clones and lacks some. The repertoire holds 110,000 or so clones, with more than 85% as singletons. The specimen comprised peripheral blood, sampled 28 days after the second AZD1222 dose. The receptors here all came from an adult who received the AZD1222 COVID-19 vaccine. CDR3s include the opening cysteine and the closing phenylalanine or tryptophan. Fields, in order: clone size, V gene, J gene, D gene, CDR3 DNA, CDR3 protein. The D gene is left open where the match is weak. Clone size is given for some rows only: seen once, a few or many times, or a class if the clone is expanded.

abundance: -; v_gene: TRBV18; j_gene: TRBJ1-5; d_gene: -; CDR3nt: TGTGCCAGCTCCGACGCGGCAGGGCAGCCCCAGCATTTT; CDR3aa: CASSDAAGQPQHF
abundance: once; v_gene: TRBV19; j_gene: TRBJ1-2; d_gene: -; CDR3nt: TGTGCCAGTAGTATCCCTGGCGGGCGTAACTATGGCTACACCTTC; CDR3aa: CASSIPGGRNYGYTF
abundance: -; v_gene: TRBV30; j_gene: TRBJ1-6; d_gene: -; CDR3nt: TGTGCCTGGAGTGTATGGGTGACAGATAATTCACCCCTCCACTTT; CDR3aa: CAWSVWVTDNSPLHF
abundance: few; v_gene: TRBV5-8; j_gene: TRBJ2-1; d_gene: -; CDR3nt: TGTGCCAGCAGCTTGGCAGGGAGCCGGCTACTGAATGAGCAGTTCTTC; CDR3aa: CASSLAGSRLLNEQFF
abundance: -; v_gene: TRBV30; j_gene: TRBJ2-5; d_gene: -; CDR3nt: TGTGCCTGGAGTGCAGACACACAAGAGACCCAGTACTTC; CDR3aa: CAWSADTQETQYF
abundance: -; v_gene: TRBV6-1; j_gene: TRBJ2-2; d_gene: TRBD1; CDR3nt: TGTGCCAGCAGTGAAACCGGGACAGGGAACACCGGGGAGCTGTTTTTT; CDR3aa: CASSETGTGNTGELFF
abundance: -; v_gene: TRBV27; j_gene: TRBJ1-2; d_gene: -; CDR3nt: TGTGCCAGCAGTTTATCAGGGAGGCCGGCACAGGGTGGCTATGGCTACACCTTC; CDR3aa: CASSLSGRPAQGGYGYTF
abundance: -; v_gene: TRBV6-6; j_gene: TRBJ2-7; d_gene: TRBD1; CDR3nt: TGTGCCAGCGGGACAGAATTTTACGAGCAGTACTTC; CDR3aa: CASGTEFYEQYF
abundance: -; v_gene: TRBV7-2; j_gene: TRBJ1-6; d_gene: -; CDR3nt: TGTGCCAGCAGCCCCGTACCGGATTCACCCCTCCACTTT; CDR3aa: CASSPVPDSPLHF
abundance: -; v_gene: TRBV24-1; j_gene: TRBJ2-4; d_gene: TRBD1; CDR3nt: TGTGCCACCAGTGGTATGACAGGGCACAAAAACATTCAGTACTTC; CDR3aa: CATSGMTGHKNIQYF
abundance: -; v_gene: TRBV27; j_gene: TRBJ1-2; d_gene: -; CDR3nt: TGTGCCAGCAGTTTAAGTAGCAGTCTATACTATGGCTACACCTTC; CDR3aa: CASSLSSSLYYGYTF
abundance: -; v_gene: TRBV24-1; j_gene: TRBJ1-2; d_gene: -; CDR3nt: TGTGCCACCAGAAGCCAGAGGCCCTCAAGAGACTATGGCTACACCTTC; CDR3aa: CATRSQRPSRDYGYTF
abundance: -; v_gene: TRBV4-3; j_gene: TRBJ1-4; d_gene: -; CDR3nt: TGCGCCAGCAGCCAGAGACCGACCTTGGACGCCGAGAGGAAACTGTTTTTT; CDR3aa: CASSQRPTLDAERKLFF
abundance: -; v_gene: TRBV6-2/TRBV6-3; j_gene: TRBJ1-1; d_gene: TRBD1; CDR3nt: TGTGCCAGCAGTTACTCGACGGGCGCAGGGGGCTTATGGGGGAACACTGAAGCTTTCTTT; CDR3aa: CASSYSTGAGGLWGNTEAFF
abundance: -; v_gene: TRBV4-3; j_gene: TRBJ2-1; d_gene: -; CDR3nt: TGCGCCAGCAGCCAAGGGACCCACGGGGGCAATGAGCAGTTCTTC; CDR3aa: CASSQGTHGGNEQFF
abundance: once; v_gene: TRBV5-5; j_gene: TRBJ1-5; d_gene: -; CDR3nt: TGTGCCAGCAGCTTGATTGATTCTGTTGGACAGCCCCAGCATTTT; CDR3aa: CASSLIDSVGQPQHF
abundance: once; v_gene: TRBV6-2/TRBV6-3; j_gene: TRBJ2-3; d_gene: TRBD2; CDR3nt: TGTGCCAGCAGCCTCGGCGGGAGGTCAGATACGCAGTATTTT; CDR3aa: CASSLGGRSDTQYF
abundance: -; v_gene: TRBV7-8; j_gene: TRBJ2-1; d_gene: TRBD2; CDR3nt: TGTGCCAGCAGCCCGAGCGGGAGAAGCTACAATGAGCAGTTCTTC; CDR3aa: CASSPSGRSYNEQFF
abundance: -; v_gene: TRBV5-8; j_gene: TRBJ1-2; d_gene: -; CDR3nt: TGTGCCAGCAGCTTGAAAAGGGTAGGCGGCTACACCTTC; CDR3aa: CASSLKRVGGYTF
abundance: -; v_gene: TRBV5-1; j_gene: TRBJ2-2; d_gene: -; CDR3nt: TGCGCCAGCAGCTTTGGGGACGTAAACACCGGGGAGCTGTTTTTT; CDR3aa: CASSFGDVNTGELFF
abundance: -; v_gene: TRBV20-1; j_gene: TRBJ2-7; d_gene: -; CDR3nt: TGCAGTGCTCCCTGGGCTGCCGAGCAGTACTTC; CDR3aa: CSAPWAAEQYF
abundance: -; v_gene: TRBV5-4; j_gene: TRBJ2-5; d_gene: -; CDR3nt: TGTGCCAGCAGCGCCGGGGGTCTGAAAGAGACCCAGTACTTC; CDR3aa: CASSAGGLKETQYF
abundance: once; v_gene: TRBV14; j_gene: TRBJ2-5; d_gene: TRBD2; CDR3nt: TGTGCCAGCAGCCATCCCAGACTAGCGGGGAGTCGCCGAGAGACCCAGTACTTC; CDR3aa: CASSHPRLAGSRRETQYF
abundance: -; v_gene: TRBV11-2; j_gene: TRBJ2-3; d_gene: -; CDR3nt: TGTGCCAGCAGCTTAAGATCGGGGGAGGAGGGGCAGTATTTT; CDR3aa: CASSLRSGEEGQYF
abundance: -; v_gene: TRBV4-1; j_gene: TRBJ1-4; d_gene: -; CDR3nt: TGCGCCAGCAGCCAAGGGACCTGGCAGGGAAAACTGTTTTTT; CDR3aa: CASSQGTWQGKLFF